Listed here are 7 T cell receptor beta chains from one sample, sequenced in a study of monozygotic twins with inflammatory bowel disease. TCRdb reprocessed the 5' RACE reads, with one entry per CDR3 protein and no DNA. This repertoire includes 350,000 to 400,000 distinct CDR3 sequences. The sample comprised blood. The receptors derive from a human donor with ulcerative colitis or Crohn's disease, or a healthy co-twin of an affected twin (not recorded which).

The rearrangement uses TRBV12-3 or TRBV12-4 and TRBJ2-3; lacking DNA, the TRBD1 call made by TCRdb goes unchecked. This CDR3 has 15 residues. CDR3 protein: CASMLTGGRRDTQYF.

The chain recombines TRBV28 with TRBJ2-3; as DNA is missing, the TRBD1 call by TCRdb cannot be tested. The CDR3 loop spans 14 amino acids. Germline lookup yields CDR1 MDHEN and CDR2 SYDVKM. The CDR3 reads CATLSRGGADTQYF. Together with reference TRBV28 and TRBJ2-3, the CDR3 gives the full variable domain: DVKVTQSSRYLVKRTGEKVFLECVQDMDHENMFWYRQDPGLGLRLIYFSYDVKMKEKGDIPEGYSVSREKKERFSLILESASTNQTSMYLCATLSRGGADTQYFGPGTRLTVL.

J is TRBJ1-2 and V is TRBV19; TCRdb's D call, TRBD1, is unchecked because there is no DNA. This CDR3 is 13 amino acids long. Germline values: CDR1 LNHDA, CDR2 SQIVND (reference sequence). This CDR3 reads CASRTGNNYGYTF.

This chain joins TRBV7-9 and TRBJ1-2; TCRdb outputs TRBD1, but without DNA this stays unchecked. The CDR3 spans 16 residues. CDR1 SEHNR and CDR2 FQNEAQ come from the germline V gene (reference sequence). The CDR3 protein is CASRRGQGENNYGYTF.

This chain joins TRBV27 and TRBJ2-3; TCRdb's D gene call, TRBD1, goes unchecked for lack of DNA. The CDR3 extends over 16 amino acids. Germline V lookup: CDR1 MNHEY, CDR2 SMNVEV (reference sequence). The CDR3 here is CASSFVGGSSTDTQYF.

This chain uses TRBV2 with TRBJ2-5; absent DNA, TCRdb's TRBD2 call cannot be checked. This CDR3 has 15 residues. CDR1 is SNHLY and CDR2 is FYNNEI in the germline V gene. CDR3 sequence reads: CASKLEGLVAETQYF.

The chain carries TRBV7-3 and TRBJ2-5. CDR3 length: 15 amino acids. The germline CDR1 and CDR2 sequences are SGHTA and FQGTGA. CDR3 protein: CASSLSSGLQETQYF.